The 2 T cell receptor beta chains listed next were all sequenced from one sample in a study of post-analysis software for immune sequencing data (dated by TCRdb to about 2015). What the work shows at the level of the full study, not this receptor alone: Patients showed significantly higher frequencies than controls for five TRBV segments, among them TRBV5-6, TRBV5-1 and TRBV20-1.

Library construction relied on PCR. Sequenced using an Illumina HiSeq 2500. To reduce PCR and sequencing biases, unique molecular identifiers were incorporated into the TCR beta cDNA libraries. TCRdb took the public reads, trimmed them with fastp at Q25, ran MiXCR for clone calling and kept in-frame beta chains. Rows matching on CDR3 protein sequence are summarized as one entry with the most common DNA and genes. The sample table lists about 770,000 distinct CDR3 sequences, around 46% of them with a count of one. The ten largest clones represent roughly 4.9% of the sample. No antigen has been assigned to these receptors. The source material was blood. Receptors were obtained from a girl aged 5 to 17 with multiple sclerosis.

The rearrangement uses TRBV12-3 or TRBV12-4 and TRBJ2-1, with 11 bases aligning to TRBD2. Germline trimming cut 7 bases from V and 4 bases from J; bases unmatched to any gene: 6. The CDR3 is 15 residues long. Here the CDR3 reads CASTQGLAEYNEQFF. The CDR3 DNA follows: TGTGCCAGCACCCAGGGACTAGCGGAGTACAATGAGCAGTTCTTC.

The rearrangement links TRBV29-1 to TRBJ1-1; TRBD1 is a possible D gene (5 bases). The CDR3 spans 12 residues. Deletions cut 0 bases from V and 8 bases from J, with 10 bases between. Germline V gene lookup returns CDR1 SQVTM and CDR2 ANQGSEA. The CDR3 DNA reads TGCAGCGTTGAAGATCGAGGGGAGGAAGCTTTCTTT. Its protein is CSVEDRGEEAFF.